Given below is one T cell receptor (beta chain) in context. As originally analysed: Amplification of reference gene primers provided the estimated nucleated cell counts. Some clones are missing from TCRdb's copy, which holds only in-frame ones; the method was immunoSEQ multiplex PCR. The V and J calls and the clone size are those of that table, but D and trimming were determined from the DNA. The top ten clones hold roughly 2.9% of a sample with some 290,000 clones, roughly 90% of them seen once. The data are from a study of blood T cell repertoires in COVID-19. Background on the study: Samples representing acute and convalescent COVID-19 were sourced from the United States, Italy and Spain. Nucleic acid was either cDNA or gDNA, and it came from T cells, B-cell-depleted T cells, or PBMCs.

This TCR was recovered from a woman aged 25 to 45 with COVID-19, enrolled during active disease. Sequences were obtained from peripheral blood.

The CDR3, as DNA: TGTGCCAGCAGTTTTGGACAGGGTTACATTCAGTACTTC. It translates to CASSFGQGYIQYF. The chain carries TRBV27 and TRBJ2-4; 8 bases are a match to TRBD1. The CDR3 covers 13 residues. With V trimmed by 3 bases and J by 8 bases, 3 bases remained unmatched. CDR1 is MNHEY and CDR2 is SMNVEV in the germline V gene (reference sequence).